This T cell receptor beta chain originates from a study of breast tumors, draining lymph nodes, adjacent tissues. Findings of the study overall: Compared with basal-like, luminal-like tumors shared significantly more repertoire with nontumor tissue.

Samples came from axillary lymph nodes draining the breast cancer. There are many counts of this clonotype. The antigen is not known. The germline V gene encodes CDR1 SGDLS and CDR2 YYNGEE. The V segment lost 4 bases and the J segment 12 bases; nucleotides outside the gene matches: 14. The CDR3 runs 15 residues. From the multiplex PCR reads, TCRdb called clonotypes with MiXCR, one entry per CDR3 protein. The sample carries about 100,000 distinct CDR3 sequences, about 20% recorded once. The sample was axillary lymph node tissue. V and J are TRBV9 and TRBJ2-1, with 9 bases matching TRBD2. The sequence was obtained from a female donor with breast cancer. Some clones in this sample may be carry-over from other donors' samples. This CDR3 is CASSSSGANDLGQFF. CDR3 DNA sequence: TGTGCCAGCAGCTCTAGCGGGGCGAACGACTTAGGGCAGTTCTTC.